Listed below are T cell receptor beta chains from one sample, sequenced in a study of CD8 T cells in Susac syndrome. TCRdb called the immunoSEQ multiplex PCR reads again in MiXCR, with one record for every CDR3 protein. Of approximately 170,000 distinct CDR3 sequences in the sample, 94% were seen once. Material: CD4+ T cells from PBMCs. All receptors derive from a human donor with multiple sclerosis. The CDR3 runs from the conserved cysteine through the conserved F or W. D genes are given only for firm matches. For some rows the clone size is stated as once, few or many, or as a class when expanded; others skip it.

j_gene,v_gene,d_gene,abundance,CDR3aa,CDR3nt
TRBJ1-1,TRBV28,.,once,CASILSYRHTEAFF,TGTGCCAGCATCTTATCGTACAGGCACACTGAAGCTTTCTTT
TRBJ1-1,TRBV6-1,.,.,CASRDNPGVNTEAFF,TGTGCCAGCAGGGACAACCCGGGGGTGAACACTGAAGCTTTCTTT
TRBJ2-5,TRBV24-1,.,.,CATSEGRGGEETQYF,TGTGCCACCAGTGAGGGCAGGGGAGGGGAAGAGACCCAGTACTTC
TRBJ2-7,TRBV4-2,.,.,CASSQGEGAEYF,TGTGCCAGCAGCCAAGGGGAAGGGGCGGAGTACTTC
TRBJ2-1,TRBV5-1,TRBD2,.,CASSLAVGTRGNEQFF,TGCGCCAGCAGCTTGGCTGTCGGGACTAGAGGCAATGAGCAGTTCTTC
TRBJ1-2,TRBV12-3/TRBV12-4,.,.,CASSLQGSYYGYTF,TGTGCCAGCAGTTTACAGGGAAGTTACTATGGCTACACCTTC
TRBJ2-7,TRBV29-1,.,.,CSVEVRTAEQYF,TGCAGCGTTGAAGTGAGGACAGCCGAGCAGTACTTC
TRBJ1-3,TRBV7-2,.,.,CASSLSGGGSGNTIYF,TGTGCCAGCAGCTTGTCTGGGGGAGGATCTGGAAACACCATATATTTT
TRBJ1-3,TRBV6-5,.,.,CASSTTGSGNTIYF,TGTGCCAGCAGCACAACAGGGTCTGGAAACACCATATATTTT
TRBJ2-2,TRBV5-1,.,.,CASTSRGSTGELFF,TGCGCCAGCACCTCAAGGGGTTCCACCGGGGAGCTGTTTTTT